Listed below are T cell receptor beta chains from one sample, sequenced in a study of T cell responses to AZD1222 COVID-19 vaccine. TCRdb keeps only in-frame clones here, not all; method: immunoSEQ multiplex PCR. Among around 87,000 clones listed, roughly nine tenths were seen once. The sequencing used peripheral blood, collected 28 days after the second AZD1222 dose. These receptors originate from an adult who received the AZD1222 COVID-19 vaccine. CDR3s leave out the opening cysteine and the closing phenylalanine or tryptophan. A D gene is named only where the DNA matches it firmly. For some rows the clone size is stated as once, few or many, or as a class when expanded; others skip it.

d_gene: .
abundance: .
j_gene: TRBJ2-1
v_gene: TRBV19
CDR3aa: ASSPRGGVRLYNEQF

d_gene: .
abundance: .
j_gene: TRBJ1-1
v_gene: TRBV7-3
CDR3aa: ASSLSMNTEAF

d_gene: .
abundance: .
j_gene: TRBJ1-5
v_gene: TRBV3-1/TRBV3-2
CDR3aa: ASSQTRSMPQH

d_gene: TRBD1
abundance: .
j_gene: TRBJ1-6
v_gene: TRBV11-3
CDR3aa: ASSLLDRDLSSYNSPLH

d_gene: .
abundance: .
j_gene: TRBJ1-2
v_gene: TRBV5-6
CDR3aa: ASSLFGRDYGYT

d_gene: .
abundance: .
j_gene: TRBJ1-1
v_gene: TRBV6-2/TRBV6-3
CDR3aa: ASSQLLQRGLQVGGIDTEAF

d_gene: TRBD1
abundance: .
j_gene: TRBJ1-1
v_gene: TRBV6-1
CDR3aa: ASRNGDSLFEAF

d_gene: .
abundance: .
j_gene: TRBJ1-2
v_gene: TRBV25-1
CDR3aa: ASSAGFGYT

d_gene: TRBD1
abundance: .
j_gene: TRBJ1-1
v_gene: TRBV19
CDR3aa: ASSIVGQGFAEAF

d_gene: .
abundance: .
j_gene: TRBJ1-1
v_gene: TRBV18
CDR3aa: ASSLGRHLNTEAF

d_gene: .
abundance: .
j_gene: TRBJ2-5
v_gene: TRBV7-8
CDR3aa: ASSYTQRETQY

d_gene: .
abundance: .
j_gene: TRBJ1-3
v_gene: TRBV6-5
CDR3aa: ASSLDRGNTIY

d_gene: TRBD2
abundance: .
j_gene: TRBJ2-1
v_gene: TRBV9
CDR3aa: ASSVATSGSYNEQF

d_gene: TRBD2
abundance: .
j_gene: TRBJ2-1
v_gene: TRBV19
CDR3aa: ATQPLAGGYNEQF

d_gene: TRBD1
abundance: .
j_gene: TRBJ2-7
v_gene: TRBV5-4
CDR3aa: ASSPPGQGGHEQY

d_gene: .
abundance: .
j_gene: TRBJ1-1
v_gene: TRBV4-3
CDR3aa: ASSVWERGAEAF

d_gene: .
abundance: .
j_gene: TRBJ2-7
v_gene: TRBV7-8
CDR3aa: ASSLIFQGTNIEQY

d_gene: .
abundance: .
j_gene: TRBJ1-3
v_gene: TRBV5-3
CDR3aa: ARSLGIRGRTNSGNTIY

d_gene: .
abundance: .
j_gene: TRBJ1-4
v_gene: TRBV9
CDR3aa: ASSAGGGSNEKLF

d_gene: .
abundance: .
j_gene: TRBJ1-6
v_gene: TRBV28
CDR3aa: ASSPTRDLSPLH

d_gene: .
abundance: .
j_gene: TRBJ1-2
v_gene: TRBV20-1
CDR3aa: SVGGSGYT

d_gene: .
abundance: .
j_gene: TRBJ1-1
v_gene: TRBV11-1
CDR3aa: ASSLGSGPEAF

d_gene: .
abundance: .
j_gene: TRBJ2-3
v_gene: TRBV19
CDR3aa: ASSKDRGTDTQY

d_gene: .
abundance: once
j_gene: TRBJ1-2
v_gene: TRBV7-3
CDR3aa: ASSLMAAQGYT

d_gene: TRBD2
abundance: .
j_gene: TRBJ2-1
v_gene: TRBV9
CDR3aa: ASSTRLAGGQDEQF

d_gene: TRBD1
abundance: .
j_gene: TRBJ2-1
v_gene: TRBV18
CDR3aa: ASSPEQGAYNEQF

d_gene: TRBD1
abundance: .
j_gene: TRBJ1-1
v_gene: TRBV5-6
CDR3aa: ASSLQGADTEAF

d_gene: TRBD1
abundance: .
j_gene: TRBJ2-2
v_gene: TRBV5-1
CDR3aa: ASSRDSSNTGELF

d_gene: TRBD1
abundance: .
j_gene: TRBJ2-7
v_gene: TRBV7-9
CDR3aa: ASSLVYRGRKEQY

d_gene: .
abundance: .
j_gene: TRBJ1-6
v_gene: TRBV3-1/TRBV3-2
CDR3aa: ASSQQRDSPLH

d_gene: .
abundance: .
j_gene: TRBJ1-2
v_gene: TRBV4-1
CDR3aa: ASSQDPSDSGAHYGYT

d_gene: .
abundance: .
j_gene: TRBJ2-5
v_gene: TRBV7-9
CDR3aa: ASSVGTGQY

d_gene: TRBD1
abundance: .
j_gene: TRBJ1-5
v_gene: TRBV3-1/TRBV3-2
CDR3aa: ASSQLGQGGQPQH

d_gene: .
abundance: .
j_gene: TRBJ1-2
v_gene: TRBV6-2/TRBV6-3
CDR3aa: ASSSVLGNYGYT

d_gene: .
abundance: .
j_gene: TRBJ1-5
v_gene: TRBV28
CDR3aa: ASSSRDAHQPQH

d_gene: TRBD2
abundance: .
j_gene: TRBJ2-7
v_gene: TRBV11-2
CDR3aa: ASSVGLATLEQY

d_gene: TRBD2
abundance: .
j_gene: TRBJ2-2
v_gene: TRBV5-1
CDR3aa: ASSLVRGTSGFNTGELF

d_gene: TRBD1
abundance: .
j_gene: TRBJ1-1
v_gene: TRBV6-5
CDR3aa: ASRLGQGVTEAF

d_gene: .
abundance: once
j_gene: TRBJ1-1
v_gene: TRBV29-1
CDR3aa: SVGDKNTEAF

d_gene: .
abundance: .
j_gene: TRBJ2-5
v_gene: TRBV6-6
CDR3aa: ASRTFNQETQY

d_gene: .
abundance: .
j_gene: TRBJ1-1
v_gene: TRBV5-4
CDR3aa: ASTPGGPRDTEAF

d_gene: .
abundance: .
j_gene: TRBJ2-5
v_gene: TRBV7-3
CDR3aa: ASSIDSGETQY

d_gene: TRBD1
abundance: few
j_gene: TRBJ1-1
v_gene: TRBV5-1
CDR3aa: ASSERQGLNTEAF

d_gene: .
abundance: .
j_gene: TRBJ2-5
v_gene: TRBV12-3/TRBV12-4
CDR3aa: ASSIQETQY

d_gene: .
abundance: once
j_gene: TRBJ1-4
v_gene: TRBV5-1
CDR3aa: ASSPRTANEKLF

d_gene: .
abundance: .
j_gene: TRBJ2-7
v_gene: TRBV5-1
CDR3aa: ASSYGTNVYEQY

d_gene: TRBD1
abundance: .
j_gene: TRBJ1-2
v_gene: TRBV7-9
CDR3aa: ASSARDSRDYGYT

d_gene: .
abundance: .
j_gene: TRBJ1-3
v_gene: TRBV2
CDR3aa: ATRIGGNSGNTIY

d_gene: TRBD2
abundance: .
j_gene: TRBJ2-3
v_gene: TRBV18
CDR3aa: ASSPPKGGGSTDTQY